The 3 T cell receptor beta chains presented below share a single source sample, sequenced in a study of technical replicates of blood from a handful of donors. TCRdb's table, derived via immunoSEQ multiplex PCR, lists solely in-frame clones and lacks some. Among tens of thousands of clones listed, 95% were seen once. Specimen: T cells isolated from PBMCs. These receptors all stem from a human donor in good health.

The genes are TRBV6-5 and TRBJ2-7, with 8 bases that match TRBD2. V lost 4 bases to trimming and J lost 3 bases; unmatched junction nucleotides: 11. The CDR3 contains 16 residues. Germline values: CDR1 MNHEY, CDR2 SVGAGI. For the CDR3, the DNA is TGTGCCAGCAGTTTCAGTCTAACTAGCGGAGTCTACGAGCAGTACTTC. Translation: CASSFSLTSGVYEQYF.

This chain joins TRBV5-1 and TRBJ2-5; 9 bases align to TRBD2. CDR3 length: 15 residues. J gave up 3 bases and V 3 bases, and 6 bases lay outside the gene matches. Germline-derived CDR1 and CDR2 are SGHRS and YFSETQ. CDR3 amino acids: CASSSASGAEETQYF. The CDR3 nucleotides are TGCGCCAGCAGCTCAGCTAGCGGGGCCGAAGAGACCCAGTACTTC.

The V call is TRBV6-1, the J call TRBJ2-3; weak D call: TRBD2 (5 bases). V lost 4 bases and J lost 8, with 19 bases in between. The CDR3 is made up of 15 amino acids. Germline V gene lookup returns CDR1 MNHNS and CDR2 SASEGT. The CDR3 protein is CASSVSSGTFGTQYF. CDR3 nucleotide sequence: TGTGCCAGCAGTGTCTCGAGCGGCACCTTCGGTACGCAGTATTTT.